Below are 18 T cell receptor beta chains sequenced from a single sample in a study of blood T cell repertoires in COVID-19. The method was immunoSEQ multiplex PCR; TCRdb's version includes in-frame clones alone and lacks a portion of them. The sample records almost 50,000 clones, over 80% being singletons. The sequenced sample was peripheral blood. These receptors were obtained from a man aged 50-59 years with acute or convalescent COVID-19.

V and J are TRBV25-1 and TRBJ1-4; no definite D call. This CDR3 is built from 13 residues. Germline V gene data show CDR1 as MGHDK and CDR2 as SYGVNS. Trimming removed 8 bases at V and 2 bases at J, with 9 bases between. The CDR3 DNA follows: TGTGCCAGCCAAAGCGCGACTAATGAAAAACTGTTTTTT. As protein: CASQSATNEKLFF.

This clone was recorded a few times. For the CDR3, the DNA is TGTGCCAGCAGCCCGCTCATGGGGGGTTGGAACTATGGCTACACCTTC. The encoded protein is CASSPLMGGWNYGYTF. The chain joins TRBV7-6 to TRBJ1-2; tentatively, D is TRBD1 (5 bases). V gave up 5 bases and J gave up 2 bases, with 18 bases separating them. The CDR3 is 16 amino acids. In germline, CDR1 is SGHVS, CDR2 FNYEAQ.

The chain recombines TRBV10-3 with TRBJ2-6; 7 nucleotides align to TRBD1. Trimming cost V 10 bases and J 0 bases; bases outside gene matches: 6. CDR1 ENHRY and CDR2 SYGVKD come from the germline V gene. This CDR3 comprises 15 residues. CDR3 amino acids: CASGTASSGANVLTF. The DNA of the CDR3 is TGTGCCAGTGGGACAGCTAGCTCTGGGGCCAACGTCCTGACTTTC.

The chain is built from TRBV7-2 and TRBJ1-1; 10 bases are a match to TRBD1. Germline V gene data show CDR1 as SGHTA and CDR2 as FQGNSA. This CDR3 has 15 residues. J lost 3 bases, V lost 5 bases, and 6 bases had no gene match. The CDR3 reads CASSARQGAHTEAFF. The CDR3 DNA sequence: TGTGCCAGCAGCGCCCGACAGGGGGCGCACACTGAAGCTTTCTTT.

Only a few counts were recorded for this clone. The chain employs TRBV5-6 and TRBJ2-7; 9 bases agree with TRBD1. The V gene's germline CDR1 is SGHDT and CDR2 YYEEEE. J lost 2 bases, V lost 4 bases, and 16 bases had no gene match. The CDR3 has 18 amino acids. For the CDR3, the DNA is TGTGCCAGCAGCCGCGGACAGGGGACGAATTGGTACCCCTACGAGCAGTACTTC. Amino acid sequence: CASSRGQGTNWYPYEQYF.

The table lists this clone with a few counts. The CDR3 loop reads CAIGSGQTETQYF. The CDR3 nucleotides are TGTGCCATCGGTAGCGGGCAGACAGAGACCCAGTACTTC. The genes are TRBV10-3 and TRBJ2-5; TRBD2 matches at 7 bases. CDR3 length equals 13 residues. Trimming at V came to 8 bases and at J to 4 bases, leaving 7 bases not matched to a gene. The V gene's germline CDR1 is ENHRY and CDR2 SYGVKD.

This clone was detected once. The chain links TRBV4-2 to TRBJ2-1; weak D call: TRBD2 (6 bases). Germline V CDR1 and CDR2: LGHNA, YNFKEQ. Trimming cost V 2 bases and J 7 bases, with 18 bases left between them. The CDR3 extends over 16 amino acids. CDR3 residues: CASSQRGSGAGNEQFF. For the CDR3, the DNA is TGTGCCAGCAGCCAAAGGGGTAGCGGAGCTGGTAATGAGCAGTTCTTC.

The chain uses TRBV19 and TRBJ1-1; D gene uncertain. V lost 7 bases and J 1 base, leaving 7 bases between the germline ends. The length of the CDR3 is 12 residues. Per the germline V gene, CDR1 is LNHDA and CDR2 is SQIVND (reference sequence). The CDR3 DNA is TGTGCCAGTAATAAAAAGAACACTGAAGCTTTCTTT. Translating gives CASNKKNTEAFF. The whole variable domain, filled in from reference TRBV19 and TRBJ1-1, reads DGGITQSPKYLFRKEGQNVTLSCEQNLNHDAMYWYRQDPGQGLRLIYYSQIVNDFQKGDIAEGYSVSREKKESFPLTVTSAQKNPTAFYLCASNKKNTEAFFGQGTRLTVV.

The rearrangement uses TRBV9 and TRBJ1-1; possible D gene TRBD1, 5 bases. This CDR3 comprises 12 residues. Germline V CDR1 and CDR2: SGDLS, YYNGEE. V was pared by 0 bases and J by 7 bases, with 7 bases between. The DNA for the CDR3 is TGTGCCAGCAGCGTAGACGGGGGTGAAGCTTTCTTT. Amino acid sequence: CASSVDGGEAFF.

The chain recombines TRBV9 with TRBJ1-4; possible D gene TRBD1, 5 bases. Germline V CDR1 and CDR2: SGDLS, YYNGEE. V gave up 1 base and J gave up 6 bases, with 10 bases separating them. The CDR3 contains 14 residues. The CDR3: CASSVTGSDEKLFF. The CDR3 DNA sequence: TGTGCCAGCAGCGTAACAGGTAGTGATGAAAAACTGTTTTTT.

This sequence joins TRBV24-1 and TRBJ1-3; maybe TRBD1 (6 bases). This CDR3 is 17 amino acids long. V was pared by 4 bases and J by 0 bases, with 15 bases between. CDR1 is KGHDR, CDR2 SFDVKD, per germline. The CDR3 DNA reads TGTGCCACCAGTGAATCGCGGACAGAGAGCTCTGGAAACACCATATATTTT. Amino acid sequence: CATSESRTESSGNTIYF.

This clone was counted once. The chain joins TRBV24-1 to TRBJ2-2, with 9 bases fitting TRBD1. There are 15 residues in the CDR3. The V and J ends lost 7 bases and 4 bases, in that order; junction bases with no gene match: 6. Germline V gene data show CDR1 as KGHDR and CDR2 as SFDVKD. The CDR3 DNA reads as TGTGCCACCAGGGGACAGGGAGAAAGCACCGGGGAGCTGTTTTTT. Its translation is CATRGQGESTGELFF.

The chain recombines TRBV28 with TRBJ1-2; 10 positions agree with TRBD1. The junction had 8 bases not matched to a gene; V was cut back by 3 bases and J by 1 base. The CDR3 runs 17 residues. The germline V gene has CDR1 MDHEN and CDR2 SYDVKM. The CDR3 loop is CASSLTKGTGDNYGYTF. CDR3 nucleotides: TGTGCCAGCAGTTTGACGAAGGGGACAGGGGATAACTATGGCTACACCTTC.

The chain recombines TRBV5-1 with TRBJ1-6; D remains unclear. V lost 1 base to trimming and J lost 8 bases, with 10 bases between them. The CDR3 runs 14 residues. The germline gives CDR1 SGHRS, CDR2 YFSETQ. CDR3 nucleotides: TGCGCCAGCAGCTTGCGGGGAGTGGATTCACCCCTCCACTTT. This sequence encodes CASSLRGVDSPLHF.

The V call is TRBV6-2 or TRBV6-3, the J call TRBJ1-5; TRBD1 might be the D (6 bases). CDR3 length equals 12 residues. Germline assignment: CDR1 MNHEY and CDR2 SVGEGT. V lost 6 bases and J lost 9, with 12 bases in between. The CDR3 DNA sequence: TGTGCCAGCAGCTTAACAGGGATGCCCCAGCATTTT. This sequence encodes CASSLTGMPQHF.

J is TRBJ2-7 and V is TRBV19; 14 bases are shared with TRBD2. Germline assignment: CDR1 LNHDA and CDR2 SQIVND (reference sequence). This CDR3 has 15 residues. With 5 bases clipped from V and 6 bases from J, the junction kept 6 bases outside the gene matches. CDR3 sequence: CASSSPGLAGAEQYF. Written as DNA, the CDR3 is TGTGCCAGTAGTTCCCCGGGACTAGCGGGAGCCGAGCAGTACTTC.

As DNA, the CDR3 is TGTGCCAGCAGCTCCAGGGGGTCGTACGAGCAGTACTTC. It specifies CASSSRGSYEQYF. V usage is TRBV7-2 and J usage is TRBJ2-7, with 7 bases identical to TRBD1. The CDR3 has 13 amino acids. V lost 4 bases, J lost 4 bases, and 4 bases stayed unmatched. Germline CDR1 reads SGHTA; CDR2 reads FQGNSA.

The rearrangement links TRBV4-1 to TRBJ2-7, with no clear D. Germline V gene data show CDR1 as MGHRA and CDR2 as YSYEKL. V was trimmed by 3 bases and J by 3 bases, leaving 9 bases between them. The CDR3 is 13 residues long. This CDR3 reads CASSHLPSYEQYF. The DNA of the CDR3 is TGCGCCAGCAGCCACCTGCCTAGCTACGAGCAGTACTTC.